This T cell receptor beta chain is from a study of T cell responses to AZD1222 COVID-19 vaccine. Sequencing was performed with immunoSEQ multiplex PCR; in TCRdb, only in-frame clones are kept and a portion is missing. The repertoire holds roughly 140,000 clones, with 82% as singletons. Trimming cost V 5 bases and J 7 bases, with 6 bases left between them. Germline V gene sequence: CDR1 SGHAT, CDR2 FQNNGV. The CDR3 is 12 amino acids. Points from the study as a whole: No repertoire was sampled before or during the peak T cell response, only after it. Spike-specific TCR breadth and depth both grew after two AZD1222 doses. The reported proportion of spike-specific TCRs targeting unmutated variant regions was nearly half. Females outnumbered males among donors, who were mostly white British; clonal diversity was possibly underestimated.

Of note for this clone: Its antigen is as yet unknown.

This sequence was found in an adult in good health. The specimen was peripheral blood, collected on day 0 of MenACWY control vaccination. The V and J genes are TRBV11-2 and TRBJ1-6; D is perhaps TRBD1 (5 bases). The CDR3 nucleotides read TGTGCCAGCAGCCGGACAAATTCACCCCTCCACTTT. Translated: CASSRTNSPLHF. The entire variable domain, with the rest obtained from reference TRBV11-2 and TRBJ1-6, is as follows: EAGVAQSPRYKIIEKRQSVAFWCNPISGHATLYWYQQILGQGPKLLIQFQNNGVVDDSQLPKDRFSAERLKGVDSTLKIQPAKLEDSAVYLCASSRTNSPLHFGNGTRLTVT.